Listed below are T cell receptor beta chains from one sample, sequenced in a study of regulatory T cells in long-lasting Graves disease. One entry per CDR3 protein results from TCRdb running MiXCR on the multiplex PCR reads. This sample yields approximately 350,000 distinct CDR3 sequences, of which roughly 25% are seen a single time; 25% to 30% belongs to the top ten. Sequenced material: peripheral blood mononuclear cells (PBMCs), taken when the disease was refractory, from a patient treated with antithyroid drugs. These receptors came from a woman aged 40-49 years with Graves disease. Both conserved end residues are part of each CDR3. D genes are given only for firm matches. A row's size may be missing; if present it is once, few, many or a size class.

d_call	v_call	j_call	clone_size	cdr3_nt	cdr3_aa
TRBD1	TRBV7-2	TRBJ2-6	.	TGTGCCAGCAGCCCCATGGGACAGCGATACTCTGGGGCCAACGTCCTGACTTTC	CASSPMGQRYSGANVLTF
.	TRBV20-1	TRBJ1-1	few	TGCAGTGCCGGACAGTTCCTGAGCCGGGCTTTCTTT	CSAGQFLSRAFF
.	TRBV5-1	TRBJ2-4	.	TGCGCCAGCAGCTTGGATTATCCGGGGATGGGGGCCAAAAACATTCAGTACTTC	CASSLDYPGMGAKNIQYF
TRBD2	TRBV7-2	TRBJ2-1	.	TGTGCCAGCAGCACAGTCGCGGGAGATTACAATGAGCAGTTCTTC	CASSTVAGDYNEQFF
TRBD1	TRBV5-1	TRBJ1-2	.	TGCGCCAGCAGCTATTGGACAGGGACGGGGGGCTACACCTTC	CASSYWTGTGGYTF
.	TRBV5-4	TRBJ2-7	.	TGTGCCAGCAGCTTGGGCACGCTGGCTACCTACGAGCAGTACTTC	CASSLGTLATYEQYF
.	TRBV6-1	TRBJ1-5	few	TGTGCCAGCAGGGTCACCCATAGCAATCAGCCCCAGCATTTT	CASRVTHSNQPQHF
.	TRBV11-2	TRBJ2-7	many	TGTGCCAGCAGCTTAGGGTCTAGTACCTACGAGCAGTACTTC	CASSLGSSTYEQYF
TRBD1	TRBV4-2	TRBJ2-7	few	TGTGCCAGCAGCCCTCGGGACAGGGAGGGCGAGCAGTACTTC	CASSPRDREGEQYF
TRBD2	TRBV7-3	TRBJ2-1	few	TGTGCCAGCAGCGCTAGCGGGAGCTCCTACAATGAGCAGTTCTTC	CASSASGSSYNEQFF
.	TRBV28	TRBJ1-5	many	TGTGCCAGCAGTTTACCTCCCGTCGGACAGCCCCAGCATTTT	CASSLPPVGQPQHF
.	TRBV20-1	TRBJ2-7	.	TGCAGTGCCCGGCCTCAGGGGTCCTACGAGCAGTACTTC	CSARPQGSYEQYF
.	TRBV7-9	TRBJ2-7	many	TGTGCCAGCAGCCCTCCGGGTGACTACGAGCAGTACTTC	CASSPPGDYEQYF
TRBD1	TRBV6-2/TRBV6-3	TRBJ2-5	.	TGTGCCAGCAGTTCGGACAGGGAAGGGACCCAGTACTTC	CASSSDREGTQYF
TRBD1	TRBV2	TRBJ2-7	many	TGTGCCAGCAGCCGATCAAGGACAGGGAGCTCCTACGAGCAGTACTTC	CASSRSRTGSSYEQYF
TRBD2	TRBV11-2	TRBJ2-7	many	TGTGCCAGCAGCTTAGTAGGGAGCGGGACTCTCTACGAGCAGTACTTC	CASSLVGSGTLYEQYF
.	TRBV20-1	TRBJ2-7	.	TGCAGTGCTCTGGGGAGGGGGCAAGGCTACGAGCAGTACTTC	CSALGRGQGYEQYF
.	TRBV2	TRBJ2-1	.	TGTGCCAGCTCGATTGAAAGTGAGCAGTTCTTC	CASSIESEQFF
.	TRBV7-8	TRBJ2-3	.	TGTGCCAGCAGCTTACAGGTCCGACCTAGTAACACAGATACGCAGTATTTT	CASSLQVRPSNTDTQYF
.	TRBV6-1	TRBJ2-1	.	TGTGCCAGCAGTGTCTTACCTGTGTCCTACAATGAGCAGTTCTTC	CASSVLPVSYNEQFF
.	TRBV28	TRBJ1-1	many	TGTGCCAGCAGTTCAATGACACTTTTGAACACTGAAGCTTTCTTT	CASSSMTLLNTEAFF
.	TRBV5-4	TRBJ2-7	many	TGTGCCAGCAGCTTTGGACGGGCAGCCTACGAGCAGTACTTC	CASSFGRAAYEQYF
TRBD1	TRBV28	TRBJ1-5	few	TGTGCCAGCAGTCCCACTAGACGACAGGGGTCACCTTACCTCAATCAGCCCCAGCATTTT	CASSPTRRQGSPYLNQPQHF
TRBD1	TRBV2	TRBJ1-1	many	TGTGCCAGCAGCCTGGACAGGGGCCATTCCTTGAACACTGAAGCTTTCTTT	CASSLDRGHSLNTEAFF
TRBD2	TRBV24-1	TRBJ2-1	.	TGTGCCACCAGTGATTCTGGTCCCGGGACTAGCGGGATACTCTACAATGAGCAGTTCTTC	CATSDSGPGTSGILYNEQFF
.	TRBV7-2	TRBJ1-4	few	TGTGCCAGCAGCCCCGGGTGGTGGGGACAAGGGGGGACTAATGAAAAACTGTTTTTT	CASSPGWWGQGGTNEKLFF
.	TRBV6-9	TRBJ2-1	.	TGTGCCAGCAGTTACATGCAGGGCTCCTACAATGAGCAGTTCTTC	CASSYMQGSYNEQFF
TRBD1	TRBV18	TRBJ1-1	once	TGTGCCAGCTCACCAGGACAGGGTGGAGGCACTGAAGCTTTCTTT	CASSPGQGGGTEAFF
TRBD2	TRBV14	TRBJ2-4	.	TGTGCCAGCAGCCTGACCGGGACTAGCGGGAGGGCCTTAAACATTCAGTACTTC	CASSLTGTSGRALNIQYF
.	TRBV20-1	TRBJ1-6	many	TGCAGTGCTAGCCACAGTTATTCACCCCTCCACTTT	CSASHSYSPLHF
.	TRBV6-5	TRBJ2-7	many	TGTGCCAGCAGTTCTTATGGGAGAACCTACGAGCAGTACTTC	CASSSYGRTYEQYF